This is a list of T cell receptor beta chains from one sample in a study of technical replicates of blood from a few donors. Assay used: immunoSEQ multiplex PCR; TCRdb lists only in-frame clones, some missing. The table records tens of thousands of clones, approximately 90% of them present only once. The sequenced sample consisted of PBMCs. The receptors were sampled from a human donor in good health. Some clones in this sample may be carry-over from other donors' samples. Each CDR3 is given with its conserved first and last residue. Fields, in order: D gene, clone size, J gene, V gene, CDR3 protein, CDR3 DNA. A D gene is named only where the DNA matches it firmly. Size is omitted from some rows. Given values are once, few, many or a class for expanded clones.

d_gene: TRBD1; abundance: -; j_gene: TRBJ2-3; v_gene: TRBV19; CDR3aa: CASSDREGTDTQYF; CDR3nt: TGTGCCAGTAGCGACAGGGAAGGGACAGATACGCAGTATTTT
d_gene: TRBD1; abundance: -; j_gene: TRBJ1-1; v_gene: TRBV7-2; CDR3aa: CASSLRTGGSSEAFF; CDR3nt: TGTGCCAGCAGCTTAAGAACAGGGGGCTCTTCTGAAGCTTTCTTT
d_gene: -; abundance: -; j_gene: TRBJ1-1; v_gene: TRBV18; CDR3aa: CASSPEQGATEAFF; CDR3nt: TGTGCCAGCTCACCAGAACAAGGAGCCACTGAAGCTTTCTTT
d_gene: -; abundance: -; j_gene: TRBJ1-2; v_gene: TRBV13; CDR3aa: CASSPRPGEGYGYTF; CDR3nt: TGTGCCAGCAGCCCCCGCCCGGGGGAGGGTTATGGCTACACCTTC
d_gene: -; abundance: -; j_gene: TRBJ2-7; v_gene: TRBV6-5; CDR3aa: CASSSDDSTTYEQYF; CDR3nt: TGTGCCAGCAGTTCAGACGACAGCACAACCTACGAGCAGTACTTC
d_gene: TRBD2; abundance: -; j_gene: TRBJ2-3; v_gene: TRBV4-2; CDR3aa: CASSEGTSGGPSTDTQYF; CDR3nt: TGTGCCAGCAGCGAAGGGACTAGCGGGGGCCCTAGCACAGATACGCAGTATTTT
d_gene: -; abundance: -; j_gene: TRBJ1-4; v_gene: TRBV5-1; CDR3aa: CASSRTVATNEKLFF; CDR3nt: TGCGCCAGCAGCCGGACAGTTGCAACTAATGAAAAACTGTTTTTT
d_gene: -; abundance: -; j_gene: TRBJ1-6; v_gene: TRBV7-6; CDR3aa: CASSLYRNYNSPLHF; CDR3nt: TGTGCCAGCAGCTTATACAGAAACTATAATTCACCCCTCCACTTT
d_gene: TRBD1; abundance: -; j_gene: TRBJ1-3; v_gene: TRBV9; CDR3aa: CASSSPTQGLAGNTIYF; CDR3nt: TGTGCCAGCAGCTCTCCAACACAGGGGTTGGCTGGAAACACCATATATTTT
d_gene: -; abundance: -; j_gene: TRBJ2-5; v_gene: TRBV4-1; CDR3aa: CASSQVGGLGETQYF; CDR3nt: TGCGCCAGCAGCCAAGTGGGGGGGCTTGGCGAGACCCAGTACTTC
d_gene: -; abundance: -; j_gene: TRBJ1-2; v_gene: TRBV25-1; CDR3aa: CASSRGYGYTF; CDR3nt: TGTGCCAGCAGTAGGGGCTATGGCTACACCTTC
d_gene: TRBD1; abundance: -; j_gene: TRBJ1-1; v_gene: TRBV6-1; CDR3aa: CASSGQGIVTEAFF; CDR3nt: TGTGCCAGCAGTGGACAGGGGATAGTCACTGAAGCTTTCTTT
d_gene: -; abundance: -; j_gene: TRBJ2-3; v_gene: TRBV7-9; CDR3aa: CASSGGGLLTDTQYF; CDR3nt: TGTGCCAGCAGCGGAGGCGGACTGTTAACCGATACGCAGTATTTT
d_gene: -; abundance: -; j_gene: TRBJ2-7; v_gene: TRBV6-1; CDR3aa: CASSKEVAYEQYF; CDR3nt: TGTGCCAGCAGCAAAGAGGTTGCCTACGAGCAGTACTTC
d_gene: -; abundance: -; j_gene: TRBJ1-3; v_gene: TRBV5-1; CDR3aa: CASSLSGQTGNTIYF; CDR3nt: TGCGCCAGCAGCCTTTCCGGACAGACTGGAAACACCATATATTTT
d_gene: TRBD2; abundance: -; j_gene: TRBJ2-3; v_gene: TRBV27; CDR3aa: CASSSPWTSGSLYTQYF; CDR3nt: TGTGCCAGCAGTTCCCCCTGGACTAGCGGGAGTTTATATACGCAGTATTTT
d_gene: TRBD1; abundance: -; j_gene: TRBJ2-7; v_gene: TRBV27; CDR3aa: CASSFEGALVYEQYF; CDR3nt: TGTGCCAGCAGTTTTGAGGGGGCGTTGGTCTACGAGCAGTACTTC
d_gene: TRBD1; abundance: -; j_gene: TRBJ2-5; v_gene: TRBV19; CDR3aa: CASSIAGQLQETQYF; CDR3nt: TGTGCCAGTAGTATAGCGGGACAGCTACAAGAGACCCAGTACTTC
d_gene: -; abundance: -; j_gene: TRBJ1-3; v_gene: TRBV11-2; CDR3aa: CASRIGTAPTRSGNTIYF; CDR3nt: TGTGCCAGCAGGATAGGTACAGCACCCACTCGCTCTGGAAACACCATATATTTT
d_gene: TRBD1; abundance: -; j_gene: TRBJ2-7; v_gene: TRBV5-5; CDR3aa: CASSLGQGAWEQYF; CDR3nt: TGTGCCAGCAGCTTGGGACAGGGGGCTTGGGAGCAGTACTTC
d_gene: -; abundance: few; j_gene: TRBJ1-1; v_gene: TRBV2; CDR3aa: CASSEREGHEAFF; CDR3nt: TGTGCCAGCAGTGAACGGGAGGGACATGAAGCTTTCTTT
d_gene: TRBD2; abundance: -; j_gene: TRBJ2-5; v_gene: TRBV2; CDR3aa: CASSRAGRETQYF; CDR3nt: TGTGCCAGCAGTAGAGCGGGGCGGGAGACCCAGTACTTC
d_gene: TRBD1; abundance: -; j_gene: TRBJ1-4; v_gene: TRBV2; CDR3aa: CASSGQGLTNEKLFF; CDR3nt: TGTGCCAGCAGCGGACAGGGTTTGACTAATGAAAAACTGTTTTTT